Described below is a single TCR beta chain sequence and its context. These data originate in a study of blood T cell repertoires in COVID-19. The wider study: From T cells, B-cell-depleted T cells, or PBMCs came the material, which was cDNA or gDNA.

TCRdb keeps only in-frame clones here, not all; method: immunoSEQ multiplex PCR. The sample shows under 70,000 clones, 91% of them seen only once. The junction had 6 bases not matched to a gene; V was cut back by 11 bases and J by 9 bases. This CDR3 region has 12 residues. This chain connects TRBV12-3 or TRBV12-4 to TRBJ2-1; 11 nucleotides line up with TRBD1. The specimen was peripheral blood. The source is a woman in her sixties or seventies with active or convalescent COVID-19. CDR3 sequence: CAGGQGAGEQFF. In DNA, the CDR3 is TGTGCCGGAGGACAGGGGGCAGGTGAGCAGTTCTTC.